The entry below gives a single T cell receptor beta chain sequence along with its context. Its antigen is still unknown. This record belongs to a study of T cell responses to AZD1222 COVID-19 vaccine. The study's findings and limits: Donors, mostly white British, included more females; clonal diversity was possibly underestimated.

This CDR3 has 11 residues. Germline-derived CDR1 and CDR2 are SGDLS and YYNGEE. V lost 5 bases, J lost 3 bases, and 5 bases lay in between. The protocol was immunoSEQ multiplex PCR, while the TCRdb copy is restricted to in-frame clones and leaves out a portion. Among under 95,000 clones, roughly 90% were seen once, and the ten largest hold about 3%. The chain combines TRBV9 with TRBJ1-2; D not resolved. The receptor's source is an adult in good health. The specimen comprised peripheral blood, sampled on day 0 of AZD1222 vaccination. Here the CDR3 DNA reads TGTGCCAGCAGGTCGGACTATGGCTACACCTTC. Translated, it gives CASRSDYGYTF.